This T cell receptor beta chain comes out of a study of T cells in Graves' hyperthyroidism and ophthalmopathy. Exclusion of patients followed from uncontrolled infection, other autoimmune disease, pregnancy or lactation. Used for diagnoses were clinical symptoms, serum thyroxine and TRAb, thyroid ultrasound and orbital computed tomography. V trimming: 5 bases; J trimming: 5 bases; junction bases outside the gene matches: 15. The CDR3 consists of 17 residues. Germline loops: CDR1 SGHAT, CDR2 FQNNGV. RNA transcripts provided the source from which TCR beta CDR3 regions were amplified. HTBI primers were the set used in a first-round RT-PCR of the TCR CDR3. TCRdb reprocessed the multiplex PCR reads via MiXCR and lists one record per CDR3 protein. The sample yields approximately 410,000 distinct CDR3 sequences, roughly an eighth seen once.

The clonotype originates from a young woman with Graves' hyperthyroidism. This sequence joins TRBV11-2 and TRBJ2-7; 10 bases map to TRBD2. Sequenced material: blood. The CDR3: CASSRTGHLAGGDEQYF. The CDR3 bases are TGTGCCAGCAGCCGGACCGGGCATTTAGCGGGAGGAGACGAGCAGTACTTC.